Presented here are 27 T cell receptor beta chains from one specimen sequenced in a study of cytomegalovirus exposure and HLA in healthy donors. This PCR relied on a set of 60 Vbeta primers and 13 Jbeta primers. TCRdb's copy holds only in-frame clones and misses some; the assay was immunoSEQ multiplex PCR. Among around 130,000 clones listed, more than 65% were seen once. What was sequenced was PBMCs. These receptors were taken from a man aged 50 or older in good health and CMV-seronegative.

This sequence joins TRBV9 and TRBJ2-5; 8 bases line up with TRBD1. The CDR3 has 14 residues. The germline V gene has CDR1 SGDLS and CDR2 YYNGEE. J lost 7 bases, V lost 4 bases, and 9 bases had no gene match. In DNA, the CDR3 is TGTGCCAGCAGCCCCAGGGACAGGACGTTGACCCAGTACTTC. Its translation is CASSPRDRTLTQYF.

The chain combines TRBV4-1 with TRBJ1-1; D call uncertain. V dropped 2 bases and J dropped 0 bases, with 13 bases sitting between them. The V gene's germline CDR1 is MGHRA and CDR2 YSYEKL. This CDR3 is 16 amino acids long. This CDR3 reads CASSQIRLEMNTEAFF. CDR3 coding DNA: TGCGCCAGCAGCCAAATCAGGCTCGAGATGAACACTGAAGCTTTCTTT.

This rearrangement joins TRBV2 to TRBJ2-5; 10 bases map to TRBD1. Germline V gives CDR1 SNHLY, CDR2 FYNNEI. The CDR3 consists of 15 residues. The V and J ends lost 10 bases and 4 bases, in that order; junction bases with no gene match: 12. As DNA, the CDR3 is TGTGCCATCATGGATAGGACAGGGGGAGGAGAGACCCAGTACTTC. Translating it yields CAIMDRTGGGETQYF.

This clone turned up a few times. The chain combines TRBV30 with TRBJ2-7, with D tentatively TRBD2 (5 bases). With 0 bases removed from V and 1 base from J, the gap between germline ends came to 19 bases. This CDR3 is built from 17 residues. Germline CDR1 GTSNPN, CDR2 SVGIG (reference sequence). The CDR3 protein is CAWSVRASRVESYEQYF. DNA of the CDR3: TGTGCCTGGAGTGTACGGGCTAGCCGGGTAGAATCCTACGAGCAGTACTTC.

This clone was seen a few times. The chain uses TRBV6-4 and TRBJ2-2; 10 bases map to TRBD2. The CDR3 extends over 15 amino acids. The V segment lost 3 bases and the J segment 4 bases; nucleotides outside the gene matches: 2. Germline V lookup: CDR1 MRHNA, CDR2 SNTAGT. The CDR3 DNA is TGTGCCAGCAGTGAAGCGGGGGGGCCCACCGGGGAGCTGTTTTTT. Amino acids: CASSEAGGPTGELFF.

The chain links TRBV28 to TRBJ1-6; TRBD1 might be the D (5 bases). CDR3 length: 11 residues. V gave up 8 bases and J gave up 12 bases, with 11 bases separating them. Germline V gives CDR1 MDHEN, CDR2 SYDVKM. The CDR3 region is CASQSREPLHF. The CDR3 nucleotides read TGTGCCAGCCAATCCAGGGAACCCCTCCACTTT.

The gene calls are TRBV27 and TRBJ2-1; TRBD1 matches at 8 bases. The CDR3 has 14 residues. CDR1 is MNHEY, CDR2 SMNVEV, per germline (reference sequence). The V and J ends lost 1 base and 5 bases, in that order; junction bases with no gene match: 1. The CDR3 DNA reads as TGTGCCAGCAGTTTATGGACAGGGAACAATGAGCAGTTCTTC. As protein: CASSLWTGNNEQFF.

The chain uses TRBV5-1 and TRBJ1-2, with D maybe TRBD1 (5 bases). The V end lost 4 bases, the J end lost 8 bases, and 18 bases lay between the germline ends. The CDR3 spans 14 residues. Germline values: CDR1 SGHRS, CDR2 YFSETQ. The CDR3 loop is CASSETTRGTGYTF. The CDR3, as DNA: TGCGCCAGCAGCGAAACCACGCGGGGCACGGGCTACACCTTC.

A note on this clone: A junction boundary mismatches the germline segment, possibly from a read error. The chain couples TRBV9 to TRBJ2-2; maybe TRBD1 (5 bases). Germline CDR1 reads SGDLS; CDR2 reads YYNGEE. CDR3 length: 14 residues. The CDR3 loop is CASSVDRNAGELFF. The DNA for the CDR3 is TGTGCCAGCAGCGTAGACAGGAACGCCGGGGAGCTGTTTTTT.

Concerning this clone: The junction shows a germline mismatch at one end, possibly a read error. Additional DNA sequences in this sample encode the identical CDR3. The chain links TRBV6-5 to TRBJ1-6, with 7 bases aligning to TRBD1. Germline loops: CDR1 MNHEY, CDR2 SVGAGI. CDR3 size: 15 residues. CDR3 DNA sequence: TGTGCCAGCAGTTCGAGGGACAGATATAATTCCCCCCTCCACTTT. This gives the protein CASSSRDRYNSPLHF.

The chain couples TRBV10-2 to TRBJ1-1; possible D gene TRBD1, 5 bases. The CDR3 consists of 12 residues. CDR1 WSHSY and CDR2 SAAADI come from the germline V gene. Trimming took 4 bases from V and 6 from J, leaving 9 bases between them. CDR3 in amino acids: CASSGQRAEAFF. The CDR3 DNA reads as TGCGCCAGCAGTGGACAGCGTGCTGAAGCTTTCTTT.

The chain recombines TRBV27 with TRBJ1-2; D gene unclear. The CDR3 is 13 residues long. The ends were cut back, 6 bases at V and 4 bases at J, with 12 bases in the middle. CDR1 is MNHEY and CDR2 is SMNVEV in the germline V gene (reference sequence). DNA for the CDR3: TGTGCCAGCAGCCCCTGGCGGGCCTATGGCTACACCTTC. Amino acid sequence: CASSPWRAYGYTF.

The chain combines TRBV7-2 with TRBJ1-2; TRBD1 matches 8 bases. Trimming removed 6 bases from V and 4 bases from J; junction bases left unmatched: 7. Germline V gene sequence: CDR1 SGHTA, CDR2 FQGNSA. CDR3 length: 14 amino acids. The DNA for the CDR3 is TGTGCCAGCAGTTCCACAGGGACAGGCTATGGCTACACCTTC. Protein sequence: CASSSTGTGYGYTF.

The sample holds one count of this clone. This chain joins TRBV9 and TRBJ2-2; the match to TRBD1 covers 10 bases. After removal of 6 bases from V and 9 bases from J, the junction contained 11 bases not matched to a gene. Germline loops: CDR1 SGDLS, CDR2 YYNGEE. This CDR3 comprises 15 residues. This CDR3 is CASNPTGGEHRELFF. In nucleotides, the CDR3 is TGTGCCAGCAACCCGACAGGGGGCGAGCACCGGGAGCTGTTTTTT.

This clone was seen once. The gene calls are TRBV5-4 and TRBJ1-3, with a possible D match to TRBD1 (6 bases). Germline V gene data show CDR1 as SGHNT and CDR2 as YYREEE (reference sequence). The length of the CDR3 is 14 residues. Between the trimmed V and J ends, which lost 5 bases and 3 bases, there was a span of 12 bases. The CDR3 DNA follows: TGTGCCAGCAGATTAACAGGGAGTGGAAACACCATATATTTT. Encoded protein: CASRLTGSGNTIYF.

The chain uses TRBV5-1 and TRBJ1-1; D is unresolved. The length of the CDR3 is 17 residues. Trimming took 1 base from V and 0 from J, leaving 16 bases between them. CDR1 is SGHRS, CDR2 YFSETQ, per germline. CDR3 coding DNA: TGCGCCAGCAGCTTGAGGTTTGGGTCGGGAATGAACACTGAAGCTTTCTTT. Its protein product is CASSLRFGSGMNTEAFF.

The rearrangement joins TRBV6-4 to TRBJ1-2; 11 positions match TRBD1. The CDR3 covers 15 residues. The V gene's germline CDR1 is MRHNA and CDR2 SNTAGT. J was trimmed by 7 bases and V by 3 bases; bases with no gene match: 7. CDR3 amino acids: CASSERRTGGGGYTF. The DNA for the CDR3 is TGTGCCAGCAGTGAACGGCGGACAGGGGGCGGTGGCTACACCTTC.

The rearrangement links TRBV18 to TRBJ2-4; 7 bases align to TRBD1. Germline V gene sequence: CDR1 KGHSH, CDR2 LQKENI. V trimming: 0 bases; J trimming: 4 bases; junction bases outside the gene matches: 0. The CDR3 has 14 residues. CDR3 region: CASSPPGQKNIQYF. CDR3 in DNA: TGTGCCAGCTCACCACCGGGACAGAAAAACATTCAGTACTTC. The variable domain in full, with the rest retrieved from reference TRBV18 and TRBJ2-4, is NAGVMQNPRHLVRRRGQEARLRCSPMKGHSHVYWYRQLPEEGLKFMVYLQKENIIDESGMPKERFSAEFPKEGPSILRIQQVVRGDSAAYFCASSPPGQKNIQYFGAGTRLSVL.

The chain recombines TRBV2 with TRBJ1-1, with TRBD1 as a possible D gene (6 bases). In germline, CDR1 is SNHLY, CDR2 FYNNEI. V was cut by 7 bases and J by 3 bases, with 12 bases left in between. The CDR3 sequence is 13 residues long. The CDR3 nucleotides read TGTGCCAGCACCCACGAGGGGGACACTGAAGCTTTCTTT. Encoded protein: CASTHEGDTEAFF.

This CDR3 reads CASNTMGGNQPQHF. The CDR3, as DNA: TGTGCCAGCAACACAATGGGAGGCAATCAGCCCCAGCATTTT. The V and J genes are TRBV2 and TRBJ1-5, with D unresolved. Trimming pared 7 bases from V and 2 bases from J, leaving 12 bases between. The CDR3 has 14 amino acids. CDR1 is SNHLY, CDR2 FYNNEI, per germline.

CDR3 amino acids: CASSFGDNTEAFF. DNA of the CDR3: TGTGCCAGCAGCTTCGGGGATAACACTGAAGCTTTCTTT. The chain couples TRBV5-4 to TRBJ1-1; D is uncertain. The germline V gene encodes CDR1 SGHNT and CDR2 YYREEE (reference sequence). The CDR3 is 13 residues long. The germline V and J ends were trimmed by 2 bases and 2 bases, with 7 bases remaining between them.

V gene TRBV6-5 combines with J gene TRBJ1-1, with D maybe TRBD1 (5 bases). Trimming stripped 0 bases from V and 6 bases from J, with 14 bases between. CDR1 is MNHEY and CDR2 is SVGAGI in the germline V gene. This CDR3 is 15 amino acids long. DNA for the CDR3: TGTGCCAGCAGTTACTCAGTCCTCAGGGCTGCTGAAGCTTTCTTT. This codes for CASSYSVLRAAEAFF.

The rearrangement uses TRBV5-8 and TRBJ1-1; TRBD1 might be the D (6 bases). Germline lookup yields CDR1 SGHTS and CDR2 YDEGEE. V lost 0 bases, J lost 11 bases, and 17 bases lay in between. The CDR3 has 14 residues. The CDR3 spells CASSLAEDAQGAFF. The CDR3 region has the DNA TGTGCCAGCAGCTTGGCGGAAGACGCGCAGGGGGCTTTCTTT.

This clone was found a few times. The chain links TRBV9 to TRBJ1-3, with D unresolved. The CDR3 totals 16 residues. The germline CDR1 and CDR2 sequences are SGDLS and YYNGEE. V gave up 0 bases and J gave up 0 bases, with 10 bases separating them. The CDR3 DNA sequence: TGTGCCAGCAGCGTAGCCAGTGGGAGCTCTGGAAACACCATATATTTT. Residues: CASSVASGSSGNTIYF.

This rearrangement joins TRBV11-1 to TRBJ2-7; 8 bases are a match to TRBD2. The CDR3 extends over 13 amino acids. V lost 3 bases, J lost 2 bases, and 0 bases stayed unmatched. Germline V lookup: CDR1 SGHAT, CDR2 FQDESV (reference sequence). CDR3 in amino acids: CASSLRGAYEQYF. CDR3 sequence (DNA): TGTGCCAGCAGCTTGCGGGGGGCCTACGAGCAGTACTTC. The variable domain in full, with the rest retrieved from reference TRBV11-1 and TRBJ2-7, is EAEVAQSPRYKITEKSQAVAFWCDPISGHATLYWYRQILGQGPELLVQFQDESVVDDSQLPKDRFSAERLKGVDSTLKIQPAELGDSAMYLCASSLRGAYEQYFGPGTRLTVT.

V gene TRBV7-9 combines with J gene TRBJ1-6; 10 bases line up with TRBD1. With 1 base clipped from V and 3 bases from J, the junction kept 6 bases outside the gene matches. This CDR3 is built from 18 residues. Germline CDR1 SEHNR, CDR2 FQNEAQ (reference sequence). The CDR3 region has the DNA TGTGCCAGCAGCTTAGTCGGGACAGGGGACGGCTATAATTCACCCCTCCACTTT. Translation gives CASSLVGTGDGYNSPLHF. Using reference TRBV7-9 and TRBJ1-6 for the parts outside the CDR3, the full variable domain is DTGVSQNPRHKITKRGQNVTFRCDPISEHNRLYWYRQTLGQGPEFLTYFQNEAQLEKSRLLSDRFSAERPKGSFSTLEIQRTEQGDSAMYLCASSLVGTGDGYNSPLHFGNGTRLTVT.

The chain has TRBV2 and TRBJ1-5; D is uncertain. With 4 bases removed from V and 8 bases from J, the gap between germline ends came to 12 bases. Per the germline V gene, CDR1 is SNHLY and CDR2 is FYNNEI. There are 13 residues in the CDR3. The chain's CDR3 is CASSGTKPEPQHF. The CDR3 DNA follows: TGTGCCAGCAGTGGCACGAAACCGGAGCCCCAGCATTTT.